One sample yielded the 7 T cell receptor beta chains listed below, sequenced in a study of blood T cells in healthy people across ages. Through a sample-barcoded 5' primer and a J-beta primer mix, a second PCR was run for roughly 7 to 11 cycles. TCRdb re-derived calls from the 5' RACE reads in MiXCR, one entry per CDR3 protein. The repertoire consists of hundreds of thousands of distinct CDR3 sequences, with roughly 47% occurring once and the leading ten covering 20% to 25%. The sample comprised blood. These TCRs come from a woman aged 60 to 75 in good health.

The rearrangement joins TRBV3-1 to TRBJ1-2; TRBD1 agrees at 8 bases. This CDR3 has 13 residues. Germline V gene data show CDR1 as LGHDT and CDR2 as YNNKEL (reference sequence). J gave up 10 bases and V 1 base, and 5 bases lay outside the gene matches. The CDR3 here is CASSQGDRPIYTF. The CDR3 DNA is TGTGCCAGCAGCCAAGGGGACAGGCCCATCTACACCTTC. Full variable domain (remainder filled in from reference TRBV3-1 and TRBJ1-2): DTAVSQTPKYLVTQMGNDKSIKCEQNLGHDTMYWYKQDSKKFLKIMFSYNNKELIINETVPNRFSPKSPDKAHLNLHINSLELGDSAVYFCASSQGDRPIYTFGSGTRLTVV.

This clonotype was observed a handful of times. DNA of the CDR3: TGTGCCAGCAGCTCCCGGGACAGGGCCCACGAGCAGTACTTC. It is translated as CASSSRDRAHEQYF. This rearrangement joins TRBV7-8 to TRBJ2-1; 9 bases line up with TRBD1. Gene TRBJ2-7 matches the end of the DNA better, so the J call may be wrong. Per the germline V gene, CDR1 is SGHVS and CDR2 is FQNEAQ. This CDR3 is 14 amino acids long.

In its sample, this clonotype was seen a few times. The CDR3 sequence: CASSLGAGGTEKLFF. The CDR3, as DNA: TGTGCCAGCAGTTTAGGGGCAGGGGGTACTGAAAAACTGTTTTTT. The V gene is TRBV12-3 or TRBV12-4, the J gene TRBJ1-4; 7 bases line up with TRBD1. This CDR3 has 15 amino acids. With V trimmed by 1 base and J by 7 bases, 6 bases remained unmatched.

The chain is built from TRBV7-9 and TRBJ2-7; a weak D match, TRBD2 (6 bases). The CDR3 sequence is 14 residues long. Germline V CDR1 and CDR2: SEHNR, FQNEAQ (reference sequence). Trimming removed 3 bases at V and 4 bases at J, with 13 bases between. The CDR3 spells CASSFGGPGYEQYF. The CDR3 DNA reads TGTGCCAGCAGCTTTGGAGGGCCAGGGTACGAGCAGTACTTC.

The chain carries TRBV4-1 and TRBJ1-1; D unclear. Trimming removed 1 base from V and 0 bases from J, with 6 bases in between. The CDR3 sequence is 14 residues long. CDR1 and CDR2 (germline): MGHRA, YSYEKL. As DNA, the CDR3 is TGCGCCAGCAGCCAAGTTTTTATGAACACTGAAGCTTTCTTT. Its translation is CASSQVFMNTEAFF.

This chain uses TRBV20-1 with TRBJ1-2; D gene unclear. Per germline, CDR1 DFQATT and CDR2 SNEGSKA (reference sequence). V was pared by 8 bases and J by 2 bases, with 9 bases between. The CDR3 spans 11 residues. This chain's CDR3 is CSNDINYGYTF. CDR3 bases: TGCAGTAACGACATCAACTATGGCTACACCTTC.

CDR3 bases: TGTGCCACCAGCCCGGGGGACAGGGGTTCCGGGGAGCTGTTTTTT. It specifies CATSPGDRGSGELFF. This chain uses TRBV15 with TRBJ2-2; 10 bases align to TRBD1. Trimming removed 5 bases from V and 6 bases from J; junction bases left unmatched: 6. This CDR3 has 15 residues. CDR1 and CDR2 (germline): LNHNV, YYDKDF (reference sequence).